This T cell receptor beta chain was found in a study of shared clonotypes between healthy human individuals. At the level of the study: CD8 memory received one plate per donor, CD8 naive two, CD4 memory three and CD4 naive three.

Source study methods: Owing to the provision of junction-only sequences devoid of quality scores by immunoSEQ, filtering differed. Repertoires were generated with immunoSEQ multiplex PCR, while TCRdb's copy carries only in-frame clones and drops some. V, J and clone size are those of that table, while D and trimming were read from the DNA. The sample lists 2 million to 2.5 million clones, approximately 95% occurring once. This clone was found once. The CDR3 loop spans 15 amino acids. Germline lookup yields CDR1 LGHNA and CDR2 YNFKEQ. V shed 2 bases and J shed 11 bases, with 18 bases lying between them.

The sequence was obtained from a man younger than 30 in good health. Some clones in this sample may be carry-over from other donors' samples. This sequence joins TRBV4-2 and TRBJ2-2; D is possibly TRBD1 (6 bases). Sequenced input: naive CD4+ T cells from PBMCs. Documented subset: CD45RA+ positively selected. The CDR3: CASSQNRGQRLELFF. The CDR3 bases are TGTGCCAGCAGCCAAAATCGGGGACAACGGCTAGAGCTGTTTTTT.